These 24 T cell receptor beta chains share one sample of origin, sequenced in a study of metastatic and nonmetastatic thyroid tumors. All patients were treatment-naive before thyroid surgery. MiXCR reprocessed the PCR reads for TCRdb. The table lists 20,000 to 25,000 clones, 15% of them singletons. Sequencing input: blood. Receptor source: a female donor with papillary thyroid cancer or a benign thyroid nodule (not recorded which). Some clones in this sample may be carry-over from other donors' samples.

Many counts were recorded for this clone. This chain uses TRBV20-1 with TRBJ2-1, with 9 bases lining up with TRBD2. The CDR3 contains 14 residues. Unmatched junction bases numbered 6, after V lost 6 bases and J lost 3 bases. Germline lookup yields CDR1 DFQATT and CDR2 SNEGSKA (reference sequence). CDR3 coding DNA: TGCAGTGCAACCGGGACTAGCAGCTACAATGAGCAGTTCTTC. It specifies CSATGTSSYNEQFF.

V usage is TRBV6-1 and J usage is TRBJ2-3; TRBD2 matches 9 bases. V was clipped by 4 bases and J by 1 base; unmatched bases: 3. This CDR3 region has 15 residues. Germline V gene data show CDR1 as MNHNS and CDR2 as SASEGT. CDR3 DNA: TGTGCCAGCAGTGTGGCTAGCGGGGGCACAGATACGCAGTATTTT. This encodes CASSVASGGTDTQYF.

Turning to this clone: Possible read error: a much larger clone is one base away. This specimen includes other DNA sequences encoding the same CDR3. The chain carries TRBV27 and TRBJ2-3; 9 bases are shared with TRBD2. The length of the CDR3 is 15 residues. CDR1 MNHEY and CDR2 SMNVEV come from the germline V gene (reference sequence). In DNA, the CDR3 is TGCGCCAGCAGTTTAATAGGACTAGCGCTAGATACGCAGTATTTT. Translating it yields CASSLIGLALDTQYF.

The sample holds many counts of this clone. The chain has TRBV14 and TRBJ2-3; D may be TRBD2 (6 bases). Germline loops: CDR1 SGHDN, CDR2 FVKESK. This CDR3 comprises 14 residues. Trimming removed 0 bases at V and 10 bases at J, with 14 bases between. DNA for the CDR3: TGTGCCAGCAGCCAAGAACCCGGAGGGGTCCCGCAGTATTTT. Translated, it gives CASSQEPGGVPQYF. The whole variable domain, remainder taken from reference TRBV14 and TRBJ2-3, is EAGVTQFPSHSVIEKGQTVTLRCDPISGHDNLYWYRRVMGKEIKFLLHFVKESKQDESGMPNNRFLAERTGGTYSTLKVQPAELEDSGVYFCASSQEPGGVPQYFGPGTRLTVL.

There are many counts of this clone. The CDR3, as DNA: TGTGCCAGCAGCTCGCGGACTAGCGGGAGTGTCGATGAGCAGTTCTTC. Protein product: CASSSRTSGSVDEQFF. This chain uses TRBV13 with TRBJ2-1; 13 bases match TRBD2. CDR1 and CDR2 (germline): PRHDT, FYEKMQ (reference sequence). The J segment lost 8 bases and the V segment lost 4 bases, leaving 8 bases of the junction unmatched. There are 16 residues in the CDR3.

This clone was counted many times. A much larger clone is a single base away; this may be a read error. Other DNA sequences from this sample encode an identical CDR3 as well. This chain joins TRBV20-1 and TRBJ2-5; 11 bases line up with TRBD2. Germline loops: CDR1 DFQATT, CDR2 SNEGSKA (reference sequence). There are 15 residues in the CDR3. V lost 7 bases and J lost 8; bases outside the gene matches: 15. The CDR3 DNA is TGCAGTGTCAATAGCGGGAGGGCCCGAAGGGAAACCCAGTACTTC. Amino acids: CSVNSGRARRETQYF.

This clone is judged medium-sized. The rearrangement joins TRBV28 to TRBJ1-2; TRBD1 is a possible D gene (5 bases). This CDR3 is 14 amino acids long. V gave up 6 bases and J gave up 3 bases, with 14 bases separating them. Germline V lookup: CDR1 MDHEN, CDR2 SYDVKM. The CDR3 nucleotides read TGTGCCAGCAGATCCGGGGCAATTGACTATGGCTACACCTTC. As protein: CASRSGAIDYGYTF.

This clone has a count of ten or more. The rearrangement uses TRBV5-5 and TRBJ2-1; D is perhaps TRBD1 (5 bases). Per the germline V gene, CDR1 is SGHKS and CDR2 is YYEKEE (reference sequence). The CDR3 runs to 18 residues. V lost 1 base, J lost 7 bases, and 24 bases lay in between. The CDR3 loop is CASSLTDLGNTHRNEQFF. CDR3 DNA: TGTGCCAGCAGCTTGACAGACCTAGGGAACACACACAGGAATGAGCAGTTCTTC.

This clone came up many times. The chain employs TRBV29-1 and TRBJ2-3; D remains unclear. From germline, CDR1 is SQVTM and CDR2 ANQGSEA. This CDR3 is built from 13 residues. Trimming left V 4 bases short and J 5 bases short, with 13 bases between. In DNA form, the CDR3 reads TGCAGCGTTGTGCTGGGTTTGGGAGATACGCAGTATTTT. Translating it yields CSVVLGLGDTQYF.

This clone has ten or more counts. The V call is TRBV5-6, the J call TRBJ2-5, with TRBD1 matching 7 bases. This CDR3 spans 14 amino acids. Germline CDR1 and CDR2: SGHDT and YYEEEE. After removal of 2 bases from V and 5 bases from J, the junction contained 6 bases not matched to a gene. CDR3: CASSLTGVGETQYF. In DNA, the CDR3 is TGTGCCAGCAGCTTAACAGGGGTCGGGGAGACCCAGTACTTC.

This clone has ten or more counts. The chain joins TRBV20-1 to TRBJ2-1, with 8 bases identical to TRBD2. Germline V gene lookup returns CDR1 DFQATT and CDR2 SNEGSKA (reference sequence). With 5 bases clipped from V and 12 bases from J, the junction kept 21 bases outside the gene matches. This CDR3 has 16 residues. CDR3 nucleotide sequence: TGCAGTGCTCGACAAGCGGGAGCCTGGGTTACAATGAGGCAGTTCTTC. It encodes CSARQAGAWVTMRQFF.

This clone was counted at least ten times. V is TRBV29-1 and J is TRBJ2-5; D call uncertain. Trimming cost V 5 bases and J 5 bases, with 6 bases left between them. The CDR3 runs 10 residues. CDR1 and CDR2 from the germline V gene are SQVTM and ANQGSEA. The CDR3 sequence: CSVMRETQYF. In DNA, the CDR3 is TGCAGCGTTATGAGGGAGACCCAGTACTTC.

The chain employs TRBV5-1 and TRBJ2-7, with 7 bases identical to TRBD2. CDR3 size: 15 residues. Germline lookup yields CDR1 SGHRS and CDR2 YFSETQ. The J segment lost 0 bases and the V segment lost 4 bases, leaving 7 bases of the junction unmatched. In DNA form, the CDR3 reads TGCGCCAGCAGCCCCCTAGCGGCTAGCTCCTACGAGCAGTACTTC. Translation gives CASSPLAASSYEQYF.

This clone was counted ten times or more. V and J are TRBV20-1 and TRBJ1-2, with TRBD1 as a possible D gene (6 bases). V was trimmed by 5 bases and J by 6 bases, leaving 13 bases between them. Per germline, CDR1 DFQATT and CDR2 SNEGSKA (reference sequence). This CDR3 has 12 residues. The CDR3 spells CSAARGRNGYTF. The CDR3 region has the DNA TGCAGTGCTGCCCGGGGGCGAAATGGCTACACCTTC.

This clone appeared many times. The V call is TRBV2, the J call TRBJ2-7, with unresolved D. This CDR3 contains 10 residues. Germline V lookup: CDR1 SNHLY, CDR2 FYNNEI. Trimming took off 3 bases at V and 4 bases at J, with 1 base between the two ends. CDR3 region: CASSDYEQYF. The DNA of the CDR3 is TGTGCCAGCAGTGATTACGAGCAGTACTTC. The whole variable domain, filled in from reference TRBV2 and TRBJ2-7, reads EPEVTQTPSHQVTQMGQEVILRCVPISNHLYFYWYRQILGQKVEFLVSFYNNEISEKSEIFDDQFSVERPDGSNFTLKIRSTKLEDSAMYFCASSDYEQYFGPGTRLTVT.

This clone was counted ten times or more. V gene TRBV18 combines with J gene TRBJ1-2; 11 bases are shared with TRBD1. Trimming cost V 0 bases and J 4 bases; bases outside gene matches: 1. From germline, CDR1 is KGHSH and CDR2 LQKENI. The CDR3 runs 15 residues. The CDR3 DNA follows: TGTGCCAGCTCACCACCGGGACAGGGGGTCTATGGCTACACCTTC. Amino acids: CASSPPGQGVYGYTF.

This clone has at least ten counts. J is TRBJ2-3 and V is TRBV3-1; D gene ambiguous. Germline assignment: CDR1 LGHDT and CDR2 YNNKEL (reference sequence). The V end was cut by 1 base, the J end by 4 bases, with 12 bases between. The length of the CDR3 is 15 residues. This chain's CDR3 is CASSQVGDRADTQYF. The CDR3 DNA reads as TGTGCCAGCAGCCAAGTTGGTGACCGGGCAGATACGCAGTATTTT.

This clone was seen at least ten times. This may stem from a read error, because a much larger clone lies one nucleotide away. In DNA, the CDR3 is TGTGCCGGTATGTCTCAGTCCGGGGAGCTGTTTTTT. Translating gives CAGMSQSGELFF. The chain uses TRBV28 and TRBJ2-2; D gene unclear. Trimming removed 11 bases from V and 6 bases from J, with 13 bases in between. Per the germline V gene, CDR1 is MDHEN and CDR2 is SYDVKM. This CDR3 region has 12 residues.

This clone is termed medium-sized. In DNA, the CDR3 is TGCGCCAGCAGGCGAGTTATGTCCGGGTCCTCTCCTGACGAGCAGTACTTC. It is translated as CASRRVMSGSSPDEQYF. The chain employs TRBV5-1 and TRBJ2-7, with D unclear. Germline lookup yields CDR1 SGHRS and CDR2 YFSETQ. The CDR3 covers 17 residues. Trimming cost V 5 bases and J 5 bases, with 26 bases left between them.

This chain uses TRBV7-2 with TRBJ2-7; 7 bases line up with TRBD2. Germline V gene sequence: CDR1 SGHTA, CDR2 FQGNSA. There are 11 residues in the CDR3. V shed 4 bases, J shed 10 bases, and the junction held 4 bases outside the gene matches. The CDR3 loop is CASSSGGFQYF. CDR3 sequence (DNA): TGTGCCAGCAGCTCCGGGGGGTTTCAGTACTTC.

This clone showed up many times. The CDR3: CASSWNRGSNEAFF. The CDR3 DNA is TGCGCCAGCAGCTGGAACAGGGGGTCGAATGAAGCTTTCTTT. This sequence joins TRBV4-3 and TRBJ1-1; 8 nucleotides align to TRBD1. In germline, CDR1 is LGHNA, CDR2 YSLEER. This CDR3 spans 14 amino acids. V dropped 5 bases and J dropped 7; count of bases not matched to a gene: 9.

This clone appeared many times. The CDR3 is CASSPGTGVSGANVLTF. The CDR3 bases are TGCGCCAGCAGCCCCGGGACAGGGGTGTCTGGGGCCAACGTCCTGACTTTC. The genes are TRBV4-3 and TRBJ2-6, with 10 bases aligning to TRBD1. Germline values: CDR1 LGHNA, CDR2 YSLEER. The junction had 4 bases not matched to a gene; V was cut back by 4 bases and J by 1 base. CDR3 length: 17 residues.

This clone appeared many times. The rearrangement links TRBV11-2 to TRBJ2-5; TRBD1 matches 7 bases. CDR1 and CDR2 (germline): SGHAT, FQNNGV. The junction had 7 bases not matched to a gene; V was cut back by 5 bases and J by 1 base. The CDR3 runs to 15 residues. DNA for the CDR3: TGTGCCAGCAGCGGCTACAGGGGTTCCCAAGAGACCCAGTACTTC. Its protein product is CASSGYRGSQETQYF.

This clone was detected many times. The chain joins TRBV5-1 to TRBJ2-3; 10 bases agree with TRBD2. V shed 0 bases and J 5 bases; nucleotides not matched to a gene: 3. This CDR3 is built from 15 residues. CDR1 and CDR2 from the germline V gene are SGHRS and YFSETQ. CDR3 DNA sequence: TGCGCCAGCAGCTTGGCTCTAGCGGGAGAAGATACGCAGTATTTT. Its protein is CASSLALAGEDTQYF.